These T cell receptor beta chains were read from a single sample in a study of long-term antiretroviral therapy in people with HIV. Profiled with immunoSEQ multiplex PCR; TCRdb holds only in-frame clones, not every one. Here the sample spans roughly 17,000 clones, about 88% being singletons. The input for sequencing was unsorted PBMCs, taken 0.5 years after starting antiretroviral therapy. The origin of the receptors is a woman in her forties with HIV. Both conserved end residues are part of each CDR3. D genes are given only for firm matches. Rows may omit the clone size; those that give it use once, few, many or a size class.

d_call clone_size j_call v_call cdr3_aa cdr3_nt
NA NA TRBJ2-5 TRBV11-1 CASSTIGVIGTQYF TGTGCCAGCAGCACCATTGGGGTCATTGGGACCCAGTACTTC
NA NA TRBJ2-3 TRBV5-1 CASSLASTFYSTDTQYF TGCGCCAGCAGCTTGGCATCGACGTTTTACAGCACAGATACGCAGTATTTT
NA NA TRBJ1-2 TRBV7-2 CASSLGGGGFYGYTF TGTGCCAGCAGCTTAGGAGGGGGGGGATTCTATGGCTACACCTTC
NA few TRBJ2-1 TRBV7-9 CASRPSLHEQFF TGTGCCAGCAGGCCTAGTCTTCATGAGCAGTTCTTC
NA NA TRBJ2-2 TRBV19 CASSISGLGNTGELFF TGTGCCAGTAGTATTTCGGGACTGGGGAACACCGGGGAGCTGTTTTTT
TRBD2 few TRBJ2-7 TRBV7-9 CASSLVAGVNEQYF TGTGCCAGCAGCTTAGTAGCGGGAGTGAACGAGCAGTACTTC
NA NA TRBJ2-5 TRBV30 CAWSVGGSAKTQYF TGTGCCTGGAGTGTAGGAGGGAGTGCAAAGACCCAGTACTTC
NA NA TRBJ2-2 TRBV5-4 CASSRAQNTGELFF TGTGCCAGCAGCCGGGCCCAGAACACCGGGGAGCTGTTTTTT
TRBD1 NA TRBJ2-5 TRBV4-1 CASSQITGEETQYF TGCGCCAGCAGCCAAATAACAGGGGAAGAGACCCAGTACTTC
NA NA TRBJ1-4 TRBV5-5 CASSLATNEKLFF TGTGCCAGCAGCTTGGCCACCAATGAAAAACTGTTTTTT
NA NA TRBJ2-2 TRBV5-1 CASSLSGNTNTGELFF TGCGCCAGCAGCTTGAGCGGAAATACGAACACCGGGGAGCTGTTTTTT
TRBD1 NA TRBJ2-5 TRBV10-3 CAISEPEDRVEKETQYF TGTGCCATCAGTGAGCCGGAGGACAGGGTCGAAAAAGAGACCCAGTACTTC
NA once TRBJ1-1 TRBV19 CASTPGRNVNTEAFF TGTGCCAGTACCCCCGGGCGGAACGTGAACACTGAAGCTTTCTTT
NA once TRBJ2-5 TRBV5-1 CASSPGTPAETQYF TGCGCCAGCAGTCCCGGGACGCCTGCAGAGACCCAGTACTTC
TRBD2 NA TRBJ2-1 TRBV29-1 CSVEDLRRLAGGNEQFF TGCAGCGTTGAAGATTTAAGGAGACTAGCGGGAGGCAATGAGCAGTTCTTC
TRBD2 NA TRBJ2-2 TRBV29-1 CSVESPLAGGPSGELFF TGCAGCGTTGAGAGCCCCCTAGCGGGAGGGCCCTCCGGGGAGCTGTTTTTT
TRBD2 NA TRBJ2-1 TRBV7-6 CASGSGTSANEQFF TGTGCCAGCGGCTCCGGGACTAGCGCCAATGAGCAGTTCTTC
NA NA TRBJ1-1 TRBV2 CASRLEELAFF TGTGCCAGCAGGCTGGAGGAGCTAGCTTTCTTT
NA NA TRBJ1-1 TRBV10-3 CAILQGENTEAFF TGTGCCATTCTACAGGGAGAGAACACTGAAGCTTTCTTT
NA few TRBJ1-2 TRBV19 CASSAVLGYTF TGTGCCTCCTCGGCCGTCTTAGGCTACACCTTC
NA once TRBJ1-4 TRBV5-5 CASSWSTGWTSNEKLFF TGTGCCAGCAGCTGGAGCACAGGTTGGACTTCTAATGAAAAACTGTTTTTT
NA NA TRBJ2-5 TRBV5-6 CASSLGAKETQYF TGTGCCAGCAGCTTGGGGGCGAAAGAGACCCAGTACTTC
NA once TRBJ2-2 TRBV7-9 CASVERGELFF TGTGCCAGCGTAGAACGGGGGGAGCTGTTTTTT
NA NA TRBJ2-5 TRBV19 CASSKSALQGETQYF TGTGCCAGTAGTAAATCAGCCCTCCAGGGAGAGACCCAGTACTTC
NA once TRBJ2-7 TRBV6-1 CASSVDGGYEQYF TGTGCCAGCAGTGTCGACGGAGGCTACGAGCAGTACTTC
NA NA TRBJ2-1 TRBV27 CASSFSGGSYNEQFF TGTGCCAGCAGTTTCAGTGGAGGATCCTACAATGAGCAGTTCTTC
NA NA TRBJ2-5 TRBV7-2 CASSLFAGETQYF TGTGCCAGCAGCTTATTTGCGGGAGAGACCCAGTACTTC
TRBD1 NA TRBJ2-7 TRBV7-2 CASSLVQGSYEQYF TGTGCCAGCAGCTTAGTACAGGGGTCCTACGAGCAGTACTTC
NA NA TRBJ2-7 TRBV4-3 CASSQVTGPYEQYF TGCGCCAGCAGCCAAGTGACAGGCCCCTACGAGCAGTACTTC
NA NA TRBJ1-5 TRBV7-6 CASSPANQPQHF TGTGCCAGCAGCCCGGCTAATCAGCCCCAGCATTTT
NA NA TRBJ1-1 TRBV19 CASNIGVIGTEAFF TGTGCCAGTAACATTGGGGTGATCGGCACTGAAGCTTTCTTT
NA NA TRBJ2-1 TRBV19 CASSIGQGYNEQFF TGTGCCAGTAGTATCGGTCAGGGATACAATGAGCAGTTCTTC
TRBD1 NA TRBJ2-5 TRBV2 CASSLGQQQTQYF TGTGCCAGCAGTCTGGGACAGCAGCAGACCCAGTACTTC
NA NA TRBJ2-2 TRBV2 CASTVGGYTGELFF TGTGCCAGCACCGTCGGGGGTTATACCGGGGAGCTGTTTTTT
TRBD2 NA TRBJ2-3 TRBV2 CASSERLAGDTQYF TGTGCCAGCAGTGAGCGACTAGCGGGAGATACGCAGTATTTT
TRBD1 few TRBJ1-2 TRBV6-1 CASSERPQGNYGYTF TGTGCCAGCAGTGAAAGACCACAGGGGAATTATGGCTACACCTTC
TRBD2 NA TRBJ2-1 TRBV28 CASIGLAGEGEQFF TGTGCCAGCATAGGACTAGCGGGAGAGGGTGAGCAGTTCTTC
NA NA TRBJ2-7 TRBV10-3 CAISGFLGTLKSYEQYF TGTGCCATCAGTGGGTTCCTCGGGACACTTAAATCCTACGAGCAGTACTTC
TRBD1 NA TRBJ2-7 TRBV11-2 CASSFPTGAGNYEQYF TGTGCCAGCAGCTTTCCGACAGGGGCGGGTAACTACGAGCAGTACTTC
TRBD1 NA TRBJ1-2 TRBV7-2 CASSLPDRAQGYTF TGTGCCAGCAGCTTACCGGACAGGGCGCAAGGCTACACCTTC
TRBD2 NA TRBJ2-3 TRBV5-1 CASHSGSSTDTQYF TGCGCCAGCCATAGCGGGAGTAGCACAGATACGCAGTATTTT
NA NA TRBJ1-1 TRBV7-9 CASSPSGFVNTEAFF TGTGCCAGCAGCCCGTCAGGTTTCGTGAACACTGAAGCTTTCTTT
TRBD2 NA TRBJ2-7 TRBV10-3 CAISELANDYEQYF TGTGCCATCAGCGAACTAGCGAACGACTACGAGCAGTACTTC
TRBD2 NA TRBJ2-3 TRBV2 CASRETSVGRSTDTQYF TGTGCCAGCAGGGAGACTAGCGTGGGGAGGAGCACAGATACGCAGTATTTT
TRBD2 NA TRBJ2-7 TRBV6-1 CASSGVAGEGSYEQYF TGTGCCAGCAGTGGGGTAGCGGGAGAGGGGTCCTACGAGCAGTACTTC
TRBD2 NA TRBJ2-1 TRBV28 CASGPLAGANEQFF TGTGCCAGCGGGCCTTTAGCGGGAGCCAATGAGCAGTTCTTC
NA NA TRBJ1-5 TRBV27 CASSSARGQPQHF TGTGCCAGCAGTTCAGCGAGGGGTCAGCCCCAGCATTTT